This is a list of T cell receptor beta chains from one sample in a study of CXCR3-negative and CXCR3-positive naive CD8 T cells. TCRdb re-called the 5' RACE reads and shows each CDR3 protein once, DNA omitted. The sample totals 100,000 to 150,000 distinct CDR3 sequences. The sequenced sample was naive CXCR3- CD8+ T cells from blood. The receptors derive from a human donor in good health. Some clones in this sample may be carry-over from other donors' samples. The CDR3 runs from the conserved cysteine through the conserved F or W. Each record gives: J gene, CDR3 length, V gene, CDR3 protein.

>TRBJ2-2|15|TRBV30
CAWSVSGGRTGELFF
>TRBJ2-5|16|TRBV7-8
CASSLGASGEQETQYF
>TRBJ1-2|18|TRBV13
CASRSEGTGGWDDYGYTF
>TRBJ1-1|13|TRBV30
CAWSPTGGTEAFF
>TRBJ1-3|15|TRBV20-1
CSAIPEDTSGNTIYF
>TRBJ2-1|16|TRBV24-1
CATSSRLAGLDNEQIF
>TRBJ2-7|13|TRBV15
CATSRTGTSGTYF
>TRBJ2-7|15|TRBV11-2
CASSLEANTGYEQYF
>TRBJ2-7|12|TRBV20-1
CSARGSQIEQYF
>TRBJ2-1|14|TRBV28
CASRRQGLYNEQFF
>TRBJ2-7|15|TRBV13
CASSPPADGRYEQYF
>TRBJ2-1|16|TRBV4-1
CASSPITSGRVNEQFF
>TRBJ2-1|13|TRBV25-1
CASSWGRYNEQFF
>TRBJ1-1|13|TRBV7-3
CASSLSWGSEAFF
>TRBJ2-5|15|TRBV29-1
CSVVWTGQAQETQYF
>TRBJ2-2|15|TRBV6-2/TRBV6-3
CASTVTPLLTGELFF
>TRBJ2-7|13|TRBV6-5
CASSPTRFYEQYF
>TRBJ2-1|14|TRBV12-3/TRBV12-4
CASSLGWEYNEQFF
>TRBJ2-2|17|TRBV15
CATSRVMGQGNTGELFF
>TRBJ1-6|11|TRBV29-1
CRSRGDSPLHF
>TRBJ2-7|11|TRBV7-8
CASSKKYEQYF
>TRBJ2-1|14|TRBV2
CATLTSGSRDEQFF
>TRBJ1-5|11|TRBV28
CASSFPQPQHF
>TRBJ2-5|15|TRBV28
CASSQAGSGQETQYF
>TRBJ2-5|19|TRBV2
CASSEASPRPGRNQETQYF
>TRBJ2-1|13|TRBV29-1
CSVTGDSYNEQFF
>TRBJ1-1|13|TRBV29-1
CSIGNGENTEAFF
>TRBJ1-5|16|TRBV4-2
CASSQEWISGNQPQHF
>TRBJ1-5|14|TRBV12-3/TRBV12-4
CASSTGKVNQPQHF
>TRBJ2-7|18|TRBV6-5
CASSQVRTGPQGTYEQYF
>TRBJ2-7|15|TRBV13
CASSPHGTGSYEQYF
>TRBJ2-5|12|TRBV29-1
CSVEDAGETQYF
>TRBJ1-2|13|TRBV7-9
CASSKTGNYGYTF
>TRBJ2-5|14|TRBV23-1
CASSQNSGTETQYF
>TRBJ2-1|15|TRBV18
CASSRGTVTYNEQFF
>TRBJ2-7|13|TRBV5-5
CASSWRTAYEQYF
>TRBJ2-5|14|TRBV12-3/TRBV12-4
CASSPLGTQETQYF
>TRBJ2-1|16|TRBV6-4
CASSDSGRGPYNEQFF
>TRBJ2-3|21|TRBV12-3/TRBV12-4
CASSSPPLGTSGRASTDTQYF
>TRBJ2-1|15|TRBV7-6
CASSALVSSYNEQFF
>TRBJ2-7|17|TRBV14
CASSQTEHRDRPYEQYF
>TRBJ2-7|16|TRBV4-1
CASSQVPGVNSYEQYF
>TRBJ1-5|15|TRBV6-5
CASSRTGGSGQPQHF
>TRBJ2-1|14|TRBV29-1
CSARARDRYNEQFF
>TRBJ2-1|15|TRBV5-1
CASSLTSGGITEQFF
>TRBJ2-7|15|TRBV5-1
CASSLGQGVPYEQYF
>TRBJ2-5|14|TRBV12-3/TRBV12-4
CASSFSESRETQYF
>TRBJ1-1|13|TRBV27
CASSWGEGTEAFF
>TRBJ2-2|17|TRBV10-3
CAILRDRAPTNTGELFF
>TRBJ2-2|15|TRBV7-6
CASSSTSGGPQELFF
>TRBJ2-1|16|TRBV7-9
CASSLGAGELVYEQFF
>TRBJ2-1|14|TRBV5-1
CASSQDDGTDEQFF
>TRBJ1-1|14|TRBV7-8
CASSLVGENTEAFF
>TRBJ2-5|13|TRBV7-9
CNSSGTRGETQYF
>TRBJ2-7|17|TRBV19
CASSMRTSGGHPYEQYF
>TRBJ2-1|15|TRBV7-3
CASSTSASSYNEQFF